This TCR beta chain was sequenced during a study of identical twins. Broader study findings: Those out-of-frame alpha sequences shared by twins showed an excess of low generation probability. Within cord blood, abundant beta clonotypes carried fewer insertions, but memory repertoires showed no such trend. Models underpredicted monozygotic twin sharing of out-of-frame TCR alpha.

This clonotype was recorded a few times. Its antigen remains unidentified. The CDR3 runs to 16 residues. Germline V CDR1 and CDR2: LNHNV, YYDKDF (reference sequence). The junction had 5 bases not matched to a gene; V was cut back by 0 bases and J by 2 bases. Template switching added a universal primer site, and cDNA bore unique molecular identifiers. TCRdb ran MiXCR on the 5' RACE reads and lists one entry per CDR3 protein. Counted here are around 530,000 distinct CDR3 sequences, nearly 15% occurring once; the ten biggest clones make up nearly 0.45%. The sample also formed part of further work on yellow fever vaccine responses in identical twins.

This sequence joins TRBV15 and TRBJ2-3, with TRBD2 matching 7 bases. This TCR was sampled from a woman between 18 and 29 years old in good health. The sample comprised CD4+ T cells sorted from blood. This CDR3 is CATSRESGITTDTQYF. Written as DNA, the CDR3 is TGTGCCACCAGCAGAGAAAGCGGGATTACCACAGATACGCAGTATTTT.